These T cell receptor beta chains were read from a single sample in a study of blood T cells in healthy people across ages. TCRdb itself ran the 5' RACE reads through MiXCR, one entry per CDR3 protein. Of more than 650,000 distinct CDR3 sequences listed, 20% to 30% are singletons. These data also featured in a second study, about T cells of mothers and their children.

Source material: blood. These receptors all stem from a boy under 18 in good health. The CDR3 runs from the conserved cysteine through the conserved F or W. The D gene is left open where the match is weak. The size entry is marked missing in some rows and otherwise reads once, few, many or a size class.

clone_size,v_call,j_call,d_call,cdr3_nt,cdr3_aa
-,TRBV28,TRBJ2-3,TRBD1,TGTGCCAGCATCCCCTTGGGGACAGGGTATTCAGATACGCGGTATTTT,CASIPLGTGYSDTRYF
many,TRBV6-6,TRBJ1-5,-,TGTGCCAGCAGTTACTCCGGACTAAGTCAGCCCCAGCATTTT,CASSYSGLSQPQHF
-,TRBV6-5,TRBJ1-5,-,TGTGCCAGCAGCCACACTAGGGGGAATGAGCCCCAGCATTTT,CASSHTRGNEPQHF
few,TRBV25-1,TRBJ2-5,-,TGTGCCAGCAGTCCGGGTTACGAGACCCAGTACTTC,CASSPGYETQYF
-,TRBV5-5,TRBJ2-1,TRBD2,TGTGCCAGCAGCTTCGGGCCGACTAGCGGCCCATCCTATGAGCAGTTCTTC,CASSFGPTSGPSYEQFF
few,TRBV7-2,TRBJ2-2,-,TGTGCCAGCAGCTCGAGAATGGGACCGAACACCGGGGAGCTGTTTTTT,CASSSRMGPNTGELFF
-,TRBV5-1,TRBJ2-4,TRBD1,TGCGCCAGCGGCTTGGGGACAGGGATTGCCAAAAACATTCGGTACTTC,CASGLGTGIAKNIRYF
-,TRBV20-1,TRBJ2-7,-,TGCAGTGCTAGAGGGACAGAGGACTACGAGCAGTACTTC,CSARGTEDYEQYF
-,TRBV29-1,TRBJ2-3,-,TGCAGCGCCCTTTCAAGGGATACGCAGTATTTT,CSALSRDTQYF
few,TRBV3-1,TRBJ1-1,-,TGTGCCAGCAGCCAGGGTGGTCGCGATGAAGCTTTCTTT,CASSQGGRDEAFF
-,TRBV7-7,TRBJ2-1,-,TGTGCCAGCAGCTTGGGGACAACCGCGGGAAGTGAGCAGTTCTTC,CASSLGTTAGSEQFF
-,TRBV3-1,TRBJ1-2,-,TGTGCCAGCATGGCGTCGGTGGGCTATGGCTACACCTTC,CASMASVGYGYTF
-,TRBV2,TRBJ2-3,-,TGTGCCAGCAGACGGGGGCCCAGCACAGATACGCAGTATTTT,CASRRGPSTDTQYF
-,TRBV2,TRBJ2-3,TRBD2,TGTGCCAGCAGTGGACTAGCGGCTAGCACAGATACGCAGTATTTT,CASSGLAASTDTQYF
few,TRBV6-1,TRBJ1-1,-,TGTGCCAGCAGTGAAAATCTCTCCCGGGAAGCTTTCTTT,CASSENLSREAFF
-,TRBV7-2,TRBJ1-2,-,TGTGCCAGCAGCCCTACCTCCCCGTCGACGGGCTATGGCTACACCTTC,CASSPTSPSTGYGYTF
-,TRBV7-3,TRBJ2-3,-,TGTGCCAGCAGCCCAACTCTGGCAGATACGCAGTATTTT,CASSPTLADTQYF
-,TRBV6-1,TRBJ2-3,-,TGTGCCAGCAGACGCATTGGGGTGGCCAGCACAGATACGCAGTATTTT,CASRRIGVASTDTQYF
-,TRBV21-1,TRBJ2-7,-,TGTGCCAGCAGCATCCACTACGAGCAGTACTTC,CASSIHYEQYF
-,TRBV10-3,TRBJ2-7,-,TGTGCCATCAGGCCGGGCCTTAGCTCCTACGAGCAGTACTTC,CAIRPGLSSYEQYF
few,TRBV7-9,TRBJ2-6,-,TGTGCCAGCAGCTCCACGCAAGGGGAGCTACTACCTGGGGCCAACGTCCTGACTTTC,CASSSTQGELLPGANVLTF
-,TRBV19,TRBJ1-5,-,TGTGCCAGTACCAGCCCTGAAAGGCAGAGCAATCAGCCCCAGCATTTT,CASTSPERQSNQPQHF
few,TRBV5-1,TRBJ2-5,TRBD1,TGCGCCAGCAGCCCGGACAGGGCGGTGACCCAGTACTTC,CASSPDRAVTQYF
few,TRBV20-1,TRBJ1-4,-,TGCAGTGCTACCTGGGCCCAGGGGGAAAAACTGTTTTTT,CSATWAQGEKLFF
-,TRBV11-3,TRBJ2-1,TRBD2,TGTGCCAGCAGCCATCTAGCGGGGGGTGGGAACAATGAGCAGTTCTTC,CASSHLAGGGNNEQFF
-,TRBV2,TRBJ2-1,TRBD1,TGTGCCAGCAGCGAAACGGGACAGGGTTCCTACAATGAGCAGTTCTTC,CASSETGQGSYNEQFF
-,TRBV20-1,TRBJ1-1,-,TGCAGCGCCGACCCTGGACAGTTGCCCGACACTGAAGCTTTCTTT,CSADPGQLPDTEAFF
few,TRBV2,TRBJ1-1,-,TGTGCCAGGGGACCGGGCCCTGGGAACGCTTTCTTT,CARGPGPGNAFF
few,TRBV20-1,TRBJ2-3,TRBD2,TGCAGTGCTAGAGATTTCGGAGGGAGGGCAGATACGCAGTATTTT,CSARDFGGRADTQYF
-,TRBV7-2,TRBJ1-5,-,TGTGCCAGCAGCTTAGAGGGCAGCTTCTGGCAGCCCCAGCATTTT,CASSLEGSFWQPQHF
-,TRBV7-6,TRBJ1-6,-,TGTGCCAGCAGCCTAGAAGCTATGGGCAGGTCTAATTCACCCCTCCACTTT,CASSLEAMGRSNSPLHF
-,TRBV6-5,TRBJ2-3,TRBD2,TGTGCCAGCAGTTATTCAGCGATAGCGGGGGGCGGCACAGATACGCAGTATTTT,CASSYSAIAGGGTDTQYF
few,TRBV20-1,TRBJ1-1,-,TGCAGTGCTAGCTGGCCGGCTTTCTTT,CSASWPAFF
-,TRBV10-3,TRBJ2-3,-,TGCGCCATCAGTGACGGCAGGGGGGGAGATACGCAGTATTTT,CAISDGRGGDTQYF
few,TRBV7-6,TRBJ1-3,TRBD1,TGTGCCAGCAGCCCCCGTCCCGGGACAGGGAGCTGGGGAAACACCATATATTTT,CASSPRPGTGSWGNTIYF
few,TRBV20-1,TRBJ2-5,-,TGCAGTGCTAGGCCTCCTGAGGGGAGCCAAGAGACCCAGTACTTC,CSARPPEGSQETQYF
-,TRBV7-2,TRBJ1-6,-,TGTGCCAGCAGGCCGCCCGGGGGATGGAATTCACCCCTCCACTTT,CASRPPGGWNSPLHF
-,TRBV28,TRBJ2-7,-,TGTGCCAGCAGCCGACTCCTATTCTACGAGCAGTACTTC,CASSRLLFYEQYF
-,TRBV11-2,TRBJ1-1,TRBD1,TGTGCCAGCAGCGCCGCTTGGACAGGGGTAATGAACACTGAAGCTTTCTTT,CASSAAWTGVMNTEAFF
-,TRBV5-1,TRBJ2-2,-,TGCGCCAGCAGCTTGCCAGGGATCACCGGGGAGCTGTTTTTT,CASSLPGITGELFF
-,TRBV5-1,TRBJ2-5,-,TGCGCCAGCAGCTTGGGTAACAGCCAAGAGACCCAGTACTTC,CASSLGNSQETQYF
-,TRBV12-3/TRBV12-4,TRBJ2-3,-,TGTGCCAGCAGTCTCGACATTGCGCAGTATTTT,CASSLDIAQYF
-,TRBV12-3/TRBV12-4,TRBJ1-1,-,TGTGCCAGCAGTTTATTGTCGAGGGCTTTCTTT,CASSLLSRAFF
-,TRBV20-1,TRBJ2-5,TRBD2,TGCAGTGCTAGAGACCTAGCGGGGGCAGTTGGGGAGACCCAGTACTTC,CSARDLAGAVGETQYF
few,TRBV3-1,TRBJ2-1,-,TGTGCCAGCAGCCAAGAACTGGCCACGAGCTCCTACAATGAGCAGTTCTTC,CASSQELATSSYNEQFF
-,TRBV29-1,TRBJ1-4,-,TGCAGCGCCGTGAGAGGAGATGAAAAACTGTTTTTT,CSAVRGDEKLFF
few,TRBV2,TRBJ2-7,-,TGTGCCAGCAGTGAAAATCTCCGCGTAAACGAGCAGTACTTC,CASSENLRVNEQYF
-,TRBV6-6,TRBJ2-3,TRBD1,TGTGCCAGCAGTTTCAAGACAGGGGGAAGCACAGATACGCAGTATTTT,CASSFKTGGSTDTQYF
few,TRBV21-1,TRBJ2-4,-,TGTGCCAGCAGCAAAGAAAGGGTAAAGGCCAAAAACATTCAGTACTTC,CASSKERVKAKNIQYF
few,TRBV5-1,TRBJ2-1,TRBD1,TGCGCCAGCAGCTGGGGACAGGGAGATGAGCAGTTCTTC,CASSWGQGDEQFF